This TCR beta chain was identified in a study of PD-1 blockade in classical Hodgkin lymphoma. As for the study in general: Once every 2 weeks, patients received intravenous nivolumab at 3 mg/kg. General study findings and limits: As was reported, newly diagnosed patients showed lower baseline TCR diversity than healthy donors did. Repertoires differed for reasons still undefined, possibly disease activity or prior therapy.

A word on this clone: What it binds is unknown.

Sequencing was performed with immunoSEQ multiplex PCR; in TCRdb, only in-frame clones are kept and a portion is missing. The repertoire has several thousand clones, approximately 80% of them found once; the top ten carry roughly 30%. The time point: cycle 4 day 1 (C4D1), after around six weeks of nivolumab. Every one of the patients relapsed after autologous stem cell transplantation (brentuximab vedotin exposure was variable). The investigators isolated CD8+ T cells from thawed PBMCs using magnetic negative selection. The input for sequencing was CD8+ T cells from blood, taken before the fourth cycle of nivolumab. This receptor was taken from a human donor with classical Hodgkin lymphoma.

The CDR3 here is CASHPWTGNTIYF. The CDR3, as DNA: TGTGCCAGCCATCCTTGGACAGGAAACACCATATATTTT. The chain is built from TRBV6-5 and TRBJ1-3; tentative D call: TRBD1 (5 bases). CDR3 length: 13 residues. The V gene's germline CDR1 is MNHEY and CDR2 SVGAGI. V was clipped by 8 bases and J by 4 bases, with 12 bases between them.